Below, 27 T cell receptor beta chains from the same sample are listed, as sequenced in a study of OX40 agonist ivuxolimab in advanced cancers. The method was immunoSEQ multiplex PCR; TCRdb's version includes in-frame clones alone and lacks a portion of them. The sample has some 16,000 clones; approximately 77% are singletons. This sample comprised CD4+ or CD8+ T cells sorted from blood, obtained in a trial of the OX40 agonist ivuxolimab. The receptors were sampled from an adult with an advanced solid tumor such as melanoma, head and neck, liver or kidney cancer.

CDR3 nucleotide sequence: TGCGCCAGCAGCCAAAGGGCAGCCTACGAGCAGTACTTC. Protein sequence: CASSQRAAYEQYF. The J gene is TRBJ2-7, the V gene TRBV4-3; D not certain. CDR3 size: 13 residues. Germline V gene data show CDR1 as LGHNA and CDR2 as YSLEER. Trimming left V 2 bases short and J 2 bases short, with 7 bases between.

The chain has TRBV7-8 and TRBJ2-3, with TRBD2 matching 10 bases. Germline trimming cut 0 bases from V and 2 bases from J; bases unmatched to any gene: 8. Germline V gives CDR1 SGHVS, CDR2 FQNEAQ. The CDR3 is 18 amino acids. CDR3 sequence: CASSLASSGGFHTDTQYF. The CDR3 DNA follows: TGTGCCAGCAGCTTAGCGTCTAGCGGGGGCTTTCACACAGATACGCAGTATTTT.

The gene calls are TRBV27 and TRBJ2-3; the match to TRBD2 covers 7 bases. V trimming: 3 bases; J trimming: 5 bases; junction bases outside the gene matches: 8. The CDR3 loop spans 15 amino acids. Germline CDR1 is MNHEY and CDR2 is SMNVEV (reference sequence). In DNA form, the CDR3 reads TGTGCCAGCAGTTTTTCTAGCGGCCCCTTAGATACGCAGTATTTT. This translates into CASSFSSGPLDTQYF.

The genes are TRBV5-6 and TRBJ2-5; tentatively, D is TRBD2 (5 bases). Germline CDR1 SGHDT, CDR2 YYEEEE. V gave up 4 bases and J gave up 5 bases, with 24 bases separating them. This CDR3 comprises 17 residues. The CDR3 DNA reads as TGTGCCAGCAGCCCGTTGCCGTTCGGGGAAGTGATGGAGACCCAGTACTTC. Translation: CASSPLPFGEVMETQYF.

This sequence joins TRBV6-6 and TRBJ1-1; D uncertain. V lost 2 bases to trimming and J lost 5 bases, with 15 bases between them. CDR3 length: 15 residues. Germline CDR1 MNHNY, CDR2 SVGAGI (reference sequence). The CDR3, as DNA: TGTGCCAGCAGTTACGTCTCCGGAGAACAGACTGAAGCTTTCTTT. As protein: CASSYVSGEQTEAFF.

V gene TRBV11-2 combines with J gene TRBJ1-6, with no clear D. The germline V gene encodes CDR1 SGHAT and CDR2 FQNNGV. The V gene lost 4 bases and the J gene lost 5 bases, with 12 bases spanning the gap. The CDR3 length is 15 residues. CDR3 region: CASSSGPHNNSPLHF. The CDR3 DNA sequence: TGTGCCAGCAGCTCCGGACCGCATAATAATTCACCCCTCCACTTT.

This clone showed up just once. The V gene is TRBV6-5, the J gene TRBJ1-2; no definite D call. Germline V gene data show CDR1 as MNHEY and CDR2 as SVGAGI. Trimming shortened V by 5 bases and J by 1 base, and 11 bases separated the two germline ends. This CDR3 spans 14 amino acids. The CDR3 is CASSEEFSNYGYTF. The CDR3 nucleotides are TGTGCCAGCAGTGAAGAATTCAGTAACTATGGCTACACCTTC.

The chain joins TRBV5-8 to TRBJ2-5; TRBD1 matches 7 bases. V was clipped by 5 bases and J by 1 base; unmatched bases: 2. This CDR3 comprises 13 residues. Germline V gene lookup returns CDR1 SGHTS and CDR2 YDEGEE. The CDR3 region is CASRRQGQETQYF. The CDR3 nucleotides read TGTGCCAGCAGGCGACAGGGCCAAGAGACCCAGTACTTC.

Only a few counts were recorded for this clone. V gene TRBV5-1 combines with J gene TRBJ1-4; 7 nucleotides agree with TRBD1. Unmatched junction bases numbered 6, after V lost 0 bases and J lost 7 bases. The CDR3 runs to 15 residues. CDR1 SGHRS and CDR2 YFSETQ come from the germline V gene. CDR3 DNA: TGCGCCAGCAGCTTGGAAGGGGGCGCGGGTGAAAAACTGTTTTTT. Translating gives CASSLEGGAGEKLFF.

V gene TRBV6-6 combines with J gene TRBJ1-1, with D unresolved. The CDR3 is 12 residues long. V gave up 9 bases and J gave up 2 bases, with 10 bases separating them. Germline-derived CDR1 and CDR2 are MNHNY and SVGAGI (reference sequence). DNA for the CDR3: TGTGCCAGTGATACATTAAACACTGAAGCTTTCTTT. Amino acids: CASDTLNTEAFF.

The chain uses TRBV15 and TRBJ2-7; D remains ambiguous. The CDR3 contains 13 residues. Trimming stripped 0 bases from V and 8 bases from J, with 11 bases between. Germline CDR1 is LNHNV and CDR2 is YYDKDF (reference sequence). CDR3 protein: CATSRDSHSQQYF. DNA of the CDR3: TGTGCCACCAGCAGAGATAGCCACAGCCAGCAGTACTTC.

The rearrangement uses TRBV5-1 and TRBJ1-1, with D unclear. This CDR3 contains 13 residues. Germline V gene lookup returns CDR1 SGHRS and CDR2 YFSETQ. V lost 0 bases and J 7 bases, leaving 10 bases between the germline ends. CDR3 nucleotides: TGCGCCAGCAGCTTGGAGTCAGGCAGTGAAGCTTTCTTT. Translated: CASSLESGSEAFF.

CDR3 loop: CASSSRLGGAGDTQYF. Here the CDR3 DNA reads TGTGCCAGCAGCTCTCGCCTGGGGGGCGCCGGAGATACGCAGTATTTT. The chain is built from TRBV13 and TRBJ2-3, with D possibly being TRBD1 or TRBD2 (6 bases each). CDR1 is PRHDT, CDR2 FYEKMQ, per germline (reference sequence). The CDR3 contains 16 residues. V dropped 4 bases and J dropped 5 bases, with 19 bases sitting between them.

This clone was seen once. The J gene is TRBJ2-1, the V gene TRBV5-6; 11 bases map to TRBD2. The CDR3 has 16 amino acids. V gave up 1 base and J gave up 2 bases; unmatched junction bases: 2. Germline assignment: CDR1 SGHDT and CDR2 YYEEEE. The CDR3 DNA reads TGTGCCAGCAGCTTGTTACTAGCGGGGGCCTACAATGAGCAGTTCTTC. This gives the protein CASSLLLAGAYNEQFF.

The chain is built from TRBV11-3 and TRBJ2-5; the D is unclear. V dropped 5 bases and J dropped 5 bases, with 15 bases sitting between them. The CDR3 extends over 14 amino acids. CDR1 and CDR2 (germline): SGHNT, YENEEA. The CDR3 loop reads CASSALDGAETQYF. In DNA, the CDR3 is TGTGCCAGCAGCGCCCTGGACGGCGCGGAGACCCAGTACTTC.

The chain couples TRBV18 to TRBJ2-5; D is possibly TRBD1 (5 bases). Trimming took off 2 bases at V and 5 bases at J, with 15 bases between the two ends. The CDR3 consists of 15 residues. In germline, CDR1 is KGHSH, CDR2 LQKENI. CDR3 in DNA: TGTGCCAGCTCACCAACTGGCCCGGACACCGAGACCCAGTACTTC. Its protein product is CASSPTGPDTETQYF.

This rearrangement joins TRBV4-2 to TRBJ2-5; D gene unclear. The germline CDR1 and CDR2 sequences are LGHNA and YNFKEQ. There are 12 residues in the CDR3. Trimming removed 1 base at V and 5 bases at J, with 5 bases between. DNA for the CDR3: TGTGCCAGCAGCCAAGGAAGTGAGACCCAGTACTTC. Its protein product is CASSQGSETQYF.

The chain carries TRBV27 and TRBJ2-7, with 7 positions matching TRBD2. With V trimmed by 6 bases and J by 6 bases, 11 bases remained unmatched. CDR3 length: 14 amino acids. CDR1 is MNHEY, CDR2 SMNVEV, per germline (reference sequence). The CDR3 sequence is CASSPRREGLEQYF. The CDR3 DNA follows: TGTGCCAGCAGCCCCCGTAGGGAGGGGCTCGAGCAGTACTTC.

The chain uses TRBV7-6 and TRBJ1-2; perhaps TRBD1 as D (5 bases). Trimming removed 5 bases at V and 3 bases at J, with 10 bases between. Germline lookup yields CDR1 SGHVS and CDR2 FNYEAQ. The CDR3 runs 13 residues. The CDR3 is CASSLGEDYGYTF. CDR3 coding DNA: TGTGCCAGCAGCCTAGGGGAGGACTATGGCTACACCTTC.

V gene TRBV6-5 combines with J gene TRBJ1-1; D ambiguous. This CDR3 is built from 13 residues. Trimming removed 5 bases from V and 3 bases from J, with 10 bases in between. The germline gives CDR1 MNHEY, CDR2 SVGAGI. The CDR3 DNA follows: TGTGCCAGCAGTATACAGAGGTACACTGAAGCTTTCTTT. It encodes CASSIQRYTEAFF.

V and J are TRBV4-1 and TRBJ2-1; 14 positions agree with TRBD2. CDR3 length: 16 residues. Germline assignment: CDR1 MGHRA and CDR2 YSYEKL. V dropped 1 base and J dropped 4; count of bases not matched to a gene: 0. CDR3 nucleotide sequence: TGCGCCAGCAGCCAAGGGACTAGCGGGGGGTACAATGAGCAGTTCTTC. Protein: CASSQGTSGGYNEQFF.

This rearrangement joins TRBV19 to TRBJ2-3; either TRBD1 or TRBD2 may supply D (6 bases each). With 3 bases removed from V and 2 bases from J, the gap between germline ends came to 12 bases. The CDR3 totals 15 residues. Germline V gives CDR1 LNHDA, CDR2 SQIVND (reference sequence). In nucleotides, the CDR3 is TGTGCCAGTAGTATCCAAGGGGGGACCACAGATACGCAGTATTTT. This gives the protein CASSIQGGTTDTQYF.

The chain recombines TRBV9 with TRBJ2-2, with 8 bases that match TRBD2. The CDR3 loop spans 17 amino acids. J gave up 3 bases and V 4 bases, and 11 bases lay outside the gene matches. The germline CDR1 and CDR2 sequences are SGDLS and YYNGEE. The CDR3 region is CASSPLGGARDTGELFF. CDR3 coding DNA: TGTGCCAGCAGCCCCCTCGGGGGGGCGCGGGACACCGGGGAGCTGTTTTTT.

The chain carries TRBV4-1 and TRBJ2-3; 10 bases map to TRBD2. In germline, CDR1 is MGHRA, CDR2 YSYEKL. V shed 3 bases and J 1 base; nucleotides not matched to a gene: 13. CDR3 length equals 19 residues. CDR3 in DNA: TGCGCCAGCAGCCATAGCTTCCTCAGGAGCGGGGGGGGCACAGATACGCAGTATTTT. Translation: CASSHSFLRSGGGTDTQYF.

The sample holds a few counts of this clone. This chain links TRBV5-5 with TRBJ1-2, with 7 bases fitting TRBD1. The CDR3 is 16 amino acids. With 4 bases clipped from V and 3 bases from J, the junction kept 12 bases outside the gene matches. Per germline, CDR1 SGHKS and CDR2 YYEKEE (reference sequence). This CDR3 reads CASSSKTGDSHYGYTF. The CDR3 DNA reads TGTGCCAGCAGCAGCAAAACAGGGGACTCTCACTATGGCTACACCTTC.

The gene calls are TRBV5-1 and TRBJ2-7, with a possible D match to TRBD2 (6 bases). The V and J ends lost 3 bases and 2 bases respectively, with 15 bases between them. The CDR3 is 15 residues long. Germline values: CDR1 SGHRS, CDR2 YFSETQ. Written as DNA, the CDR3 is TGCGCCAGCAGCTCGTCGGGGGTTACACCCTACGAGCAGTACTTC. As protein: CASSSSGVTPYEQYF. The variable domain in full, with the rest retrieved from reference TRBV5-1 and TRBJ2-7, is KAGVTQTPRYLIKTRGQQVTLSCSPISGHRSVSWYQQTPGQGLQFLFEYFSETQRNKGNFPGRFSGRQFSNSRSEMNVSTLELGDSALYLCASSSSGVTPYEQYFGPGTRLTVT.

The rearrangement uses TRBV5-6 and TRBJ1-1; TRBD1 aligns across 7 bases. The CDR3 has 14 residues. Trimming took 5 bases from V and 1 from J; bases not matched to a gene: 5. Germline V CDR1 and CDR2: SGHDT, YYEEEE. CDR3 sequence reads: CASRLDRANTEAFF. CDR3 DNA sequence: TGTGCCAGCAGATTAGACAGGGCGAACACTGAAGCTTTCTTT.